These 7 T cell receptor beta chains were all obtained from the same sample, sequenced in a study of T cells after yellow fever vaccination. TCRdb reprocessed the 5' RACE reads via MiXCR and lists one record per CDR3 protein. Of 29,000 or so distinct CDR3 sequences listed, over 4.5% are singletons. The sequences come from CD8+ T cells sorted from PBMCs, collected 10 days after the yellow fever booster vaccination. Source of these receptors: a man younger than 40 who received the YFV17D yellow fever vaccine.

This clonotype was picked up many times. CDR3 sequence: CSVDRVTGENNEQFF. In nucleotides, the CDR3 is TGCAGCGTTGATAGGGTGACAGGGGAAAACAATGAGCAGTTCTTC. The genes are TRBV29-1 and TRBJ2-1; 8 bases align to TRBD1. V shed 3 bases, J shed 5 bases, and the junction held 9 bases outside the gene matches. The CDR3 spans 15 residues. CDR1 is SQVTM and CDR2 is ANQGSEA in the germline V gene.

This clonotype was seen ten or more times. V is TRBV30 and J is TRBJ1-2; D unclear. Trimming shortened V by 5 bases and J by 3 bases, and 16 bases separated the two germline ends. This CDR3 region has 14 residues. CDR1 and CDR2 (germline): GTSNPN, SVGIG (reference sequence). CDR3 in DNA: TGTGCCTGGGATTTAGGAACGCGATACTATGGCTACACCTTC. Protein product: CAWDLGTRYYGYTF.

This clonotype was found many times. V and J are TRBV27 and TRBJ2-1; 7 bases line up with TRBD2. Trimming removed 6 bases from V and 6 bases from J; junction bases left unmatched: 8. CDR1 is MNHEY, CDR2 SMNVEV, per germline (reference sequence). The CDR3 spans 14 residues. CDR3 loop: CASSWGGSINEQFF. The CDR3 bases are TGTGCCAGCAGCTGGGGGGGGTCCATCAATGAGCAGTTCTTC.

About this clonotype: It may be a read error: a sequence one base away is much more abundant. CDR3 sequence (DNA): TGTGCCAGCAGAGGGACAGGGGCCTACGAGCAGTACTTC. This encodes CASRGTGAYEQYF. This chain connects TRBV7-9 to TRBJ2-7, with 10 bases that match TRBD1. With V trimmed by 6 bases and J by 2 bases, 1 base remained unmatched. The CDR3 totals 13 residues. CDR1 is SEHNR, CDR2 FQNEAQ, per germline (reference sequence).

In its sample, this clonotype was seen many times. The chain recombines TRBV25-1 with TRBJ2-7; 7 positions agree with TRBD1. V lost 6 bases to trimming and J lost 5 bases; unmatched junction nucleotides: 7. The germline gives CDR1 MGHDK, CDR2 SYGVNS. The CDR3 covers 13 residues. CDR3 in amino acids: CASSPTGYHEQYF. CDR3 nucleotide sequence: TGTGCCAGCAGCCCGACAGGGTACCACGAGCAGTACTTC.

Ten or more counts support this clonotype. The chain links TRBV12-3 or TRBV12-4 to TRBJ2-1; the match to TRBD2 covers 12 bases. The trim removed 6 bases at V and 6 bases at J, leaving 15 bases unmatched. The CDR3 runs to 18 residues. CDR3 residues: CASSPTSGSHKRGNEQFF. The CDR3 DNA reads as TGTGCCAGCAGCCCGACTAGCGGGAGCCATAAACGTGGCAATGAGCAGTTCTTC.

This clonotype has a count of ten or more. J is TRBJ1-1 and V is TRBV30; the D gene is possibly TRBD1 (6 bases). The germline gives CDR1 GTSNPN, CDR2 SVGIG (reference sequence). The CDR3 sequence is 13 residues long. Trimming removed 0 bases from V and 4 bases from J, with 9 bases in between. The CDR3 DNA reads TGTGCCTGGAGTGTAGGGGGTGGCACTGAAGCTTTCTTT. Its protein product is CAWSVGGGTEAFF.